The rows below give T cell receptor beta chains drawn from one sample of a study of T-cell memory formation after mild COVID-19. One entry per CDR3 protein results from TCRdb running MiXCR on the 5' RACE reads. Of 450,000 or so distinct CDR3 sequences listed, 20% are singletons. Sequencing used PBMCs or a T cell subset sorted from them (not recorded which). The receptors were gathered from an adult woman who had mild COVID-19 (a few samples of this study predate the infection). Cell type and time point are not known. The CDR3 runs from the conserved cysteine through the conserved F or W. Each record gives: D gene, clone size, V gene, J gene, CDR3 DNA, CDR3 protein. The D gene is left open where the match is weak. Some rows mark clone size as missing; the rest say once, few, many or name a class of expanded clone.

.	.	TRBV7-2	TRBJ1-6	TGTGCCAGCAGCAAACAGGGTCTCCTCTATAATTCACCCCTCCACTTT	CASSKQGLLYNSPLHF
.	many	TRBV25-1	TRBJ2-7	TGTGCCAGCAGTGGCGCCGGGTACTCCTACGAGCAGTACTTC	CASSGAGYSYEQYF
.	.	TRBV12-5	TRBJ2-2	TGTGCTAGTGGTTTAGCAGCCGCCGGGGAGCTGTTTTTT	CASGLAAAGELFF
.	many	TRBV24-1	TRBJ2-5	TGTGCCACCGCCTGGGGGGGCCAGGGGTCCAAAGAGACCCAGTACTTC	CATAWGGQGSKETQYF
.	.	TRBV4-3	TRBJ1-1	TGCGCCAGCAGCCATGACGGACTAGCTGAAGCTTTCTTT	CASSHDGLAEAFF
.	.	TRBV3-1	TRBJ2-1	TGTGCCAGCAGCCGGGGGACGAGCTCCTACAATGAGCAGTTCTTC	CASSRGTSSYNEQFF
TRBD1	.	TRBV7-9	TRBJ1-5	TGTGCCAGCAGCTTAGGGGACAGGGGTTATCGTGGTCAGCCCCAGCATTTT	CASSLGDRGYRGQPQHF
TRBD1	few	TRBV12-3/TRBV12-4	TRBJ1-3	TGTGCCAGCTGTCGACAGGGGCCCTCTGGAAACACCATATATTTT	CASCRQGPSGNTIYF
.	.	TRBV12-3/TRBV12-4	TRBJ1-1	TGTGCCAGCAGTTTGTTAGCTAGACCCAACACTGAAGCTTTCTTT	CASSLLARPNTEAFF
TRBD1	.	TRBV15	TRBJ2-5	TGTGCCACCAGCAGCTCCGGGACAGGGGAGACCCAGTACTTC	CATSSSGTGETQYF
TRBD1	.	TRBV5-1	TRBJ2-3	TGCGCCAGCAGCTTGGAGGGACAGCAAATCACAGATACGCAGTATTTT	CASSLEGQQITDTQYF
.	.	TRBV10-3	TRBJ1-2	TGTGCCATTTCGGACTCCACTGGGGGCTACACCTTC	CAISDSTGGYTF
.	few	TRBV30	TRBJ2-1	TGTGCCTGGAATGGCAGGGGCTCCTACAATGAGCAGTTCTTC	CAWNGRGSYNEQFF
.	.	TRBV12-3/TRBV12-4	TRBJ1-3	TGTGCCAGCAGTCCGACAGCTGCTGGAAACACCATATATTTT	CASSPTAAGNTIYF
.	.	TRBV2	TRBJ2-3	TGTGCCAGCAGTGGAGGAAATACGCAGTATTTT	CASSGGNTQYF
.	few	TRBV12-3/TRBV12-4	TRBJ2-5	TGTGCCAGCAGTTTTGCAGGTAGAGAGACCCAGTACTTC	CASSFAGRETQYF
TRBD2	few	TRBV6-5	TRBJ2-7	TGTGCCAGCAGTACCGAGACTAGCGGGCCTACCTACGAGCAGTACTTC	CASSTETSGPTYEQYF
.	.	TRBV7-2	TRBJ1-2	TGTGCCAGCAGCCCCTTCAACTATGGCTACACCTTC	CASSPFNYGYTF
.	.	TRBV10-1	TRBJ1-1	TGCGCCAACCTTTGCCAGGGGAAATCTGAAGCTTTCTTT	CANLCQGKSEAFF
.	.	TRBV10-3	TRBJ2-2	TGTGCCATCAGTGAGTCCGTAGTCTCCGGGGAGCTGTTTTTT	CAISESVVSGELFF
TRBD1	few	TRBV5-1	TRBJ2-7	TGCGCCAGCAGCCTATACGGGACAGTTGAGCAGTACTTC	CASSLYGTVEQYF
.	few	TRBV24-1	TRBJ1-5	TGTGCCACCAGTGAGTTTGGCAGCAATCAGCCCCAGCATTTT	CATSEFGSNQPQHF
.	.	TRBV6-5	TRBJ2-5	TGTGCCAGCAGGCGGGACAAGGAGCCGCTGGAGACCCAGTACTTC	CASRRDKEPLETQYF
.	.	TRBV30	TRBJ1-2	TGTGCCTGGGACGGTTATGGCTACACCTTC	CAWDGYGYTF